This T cell receptor (beta chain) came from a study of blood T cell repertoires in COVID-19 (dated by TCRdb to 2019 to 2021). Notes on the research overall: Collaborator samples came from the United States, Italy and Spain and covered acute and convalescent phases of COVID-19. The prospective study material was composed of cDNA or gDNA derived from T cells, B-cell-depleted T cells, or PBMCs. Subjects who had been exposed to COVID-19, were actively infected with it, or had recovered from it provided the deeply sampled blood TCRbeta repertoires that made up the dataset. The repertoires were released in a freely available public database meant as a resource for research on the immune response to SARS-CoV-2. Samples came from the ongoing ImmuneRACE study (first 160 participants) plus 1,254 subjects from 6 global collaborators. Nearly every sample came with metadata listing a de-identified subject ID, COVID-19 status, age in years and sex. HLA class I and class II types, where available, came from metadata supplied by the sample provider rather than from assay-based typing.

Whole blood was collected in K2EDTA tubes by collaborating institutions according to the institutions' own protocols. For TCRbeta analysis, collaborators shipped samples as frozen whole blood, isolated PBMCs, or DNA extracted from either of those sample types. Study-wide findings and limitations: Clinical and demographic metadata were provided uncurated, with the amount varying by source and participant.

Here V drops 0 bases and J drops 5 bases, and the junction holds 7 bases not matched to any gene. From a lookup of the germline V gene, CDR1 and CDR2 are SGHRS and YFSETQ. The CDR3 spans 16 residues, from the cysteine through the phenylalanine. The sequence is cut down to CDR3 DNA, 48 bases in frame from base 1. TCRbeta CDR3 regions were amplified from genomic DNA using the immunoSEQ Assay, a bias-controlled multiplex PCR. The published analysis was carried out like this. The number of nucleated cells in each sample was estimated by amplification of reference gene primers within the assay. To quantify the absolute abundance of each unique TCRbeta CDR3 rearrangement, sequence reads were collapsed and filtered. For each sample, productive Simpson clonality was calculated as the square root of Simpson's diversity index across productive rearrangements. TCRdb limited this immuneACCESS table to in-frame rearrangements with V and J called. A share of clones is missing; checked studies link under half to unresolved V genes, and the rest is unexplained. From that table come the V and J calls and clone size; the DNA was used to work out D and trimming. Recorded for this sample are about 240,000 clones; about 90% of them occurred a single time. The ten largest account for 6.2% of the sample.

A remark on this clone: The antigen it recognizes is unknown. No qualities accompany the bases; no much larger clone lies one base away.

The sample comprised peripheral blood. The sequence joins TRBV5-1 to TRBJ2-1; TRBD2 matches 8 bases in the middle. This TCR derives from a man aged 55 to 70 with acute or convalescent COVID-19. This receptor carries the CDR3 CASSLDTSGTNNEQFF. The DNA reads as follows: TGCGCCAGCAGCTTGGATACTAGCGGCACCAACAATGAGCAGTTCTTC. The CDR3, completed at both ends by the reference TRBV5-1 and TRBJ2-1 genes, gives the full variable domain KAGVTQTPRYLIKTRGQQVTLSCSPISGHRSVSWYQQTPGQGLQFLFEYFSETQRNKGNFPGRFSGRQFSNSRSEMNVSTLELGDSALYLCASSLDTSGTNNEQFFGPGTRLTVL.